This T cell receptor beta chain was retrieved from a study of CD8 T cells in ankylosing spondylitis. Study-level points and caveats: Typical of ankylosing spondylitis blood, it appeared, was a TCR beta motif of eight highly homologous variants. It was reported that disease-linked clones were significantly enriched in matched ankylosing spondylitis synovial fluid.

About this clonotype itself: Antigen unknown.

J was trimmed by 3 bases and V by 1 base; bases with no gene match: 4. Germline lookup yields CDR1 SQVTM and CDR2 ANQGSEA. The CDR3 sequence is 15 residues long. One entry per CDR3 protein results from TCRdb running MiXCR on the 5' RACE reads. The sample includes around 130,000 distinct CDR3 sequences, about a sixth of them seen just once. The receptor comes from a male donor with ankylosing spondylitis. Sequences were obtained from blood, either unsorted or a sorted T cell fraction (not recorded which). This chain uses TRBV29-1 with TRBJ2-2, with 8 bases aligning to TRBD1. CDR3 in amino acids: CSVEAPGGYTGELFF. CDR3 nucleotides: TGCAGCGTTGAAGCCCCAGGGGGCTACACCGGGGAGCTGTTTTTT.